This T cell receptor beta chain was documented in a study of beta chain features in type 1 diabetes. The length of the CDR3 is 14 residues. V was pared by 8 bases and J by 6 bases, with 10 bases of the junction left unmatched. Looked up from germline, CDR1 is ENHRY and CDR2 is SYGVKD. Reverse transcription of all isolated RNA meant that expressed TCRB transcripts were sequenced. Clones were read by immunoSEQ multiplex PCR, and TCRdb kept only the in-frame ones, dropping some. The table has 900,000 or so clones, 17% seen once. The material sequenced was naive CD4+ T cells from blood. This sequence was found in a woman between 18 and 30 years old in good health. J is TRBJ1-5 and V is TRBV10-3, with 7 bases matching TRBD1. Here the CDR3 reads CAIGHNRGAQPQHF. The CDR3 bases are TGTGCCATCGGGCATAACAGGGGCGCTCAGCCCCAGCATTTT.